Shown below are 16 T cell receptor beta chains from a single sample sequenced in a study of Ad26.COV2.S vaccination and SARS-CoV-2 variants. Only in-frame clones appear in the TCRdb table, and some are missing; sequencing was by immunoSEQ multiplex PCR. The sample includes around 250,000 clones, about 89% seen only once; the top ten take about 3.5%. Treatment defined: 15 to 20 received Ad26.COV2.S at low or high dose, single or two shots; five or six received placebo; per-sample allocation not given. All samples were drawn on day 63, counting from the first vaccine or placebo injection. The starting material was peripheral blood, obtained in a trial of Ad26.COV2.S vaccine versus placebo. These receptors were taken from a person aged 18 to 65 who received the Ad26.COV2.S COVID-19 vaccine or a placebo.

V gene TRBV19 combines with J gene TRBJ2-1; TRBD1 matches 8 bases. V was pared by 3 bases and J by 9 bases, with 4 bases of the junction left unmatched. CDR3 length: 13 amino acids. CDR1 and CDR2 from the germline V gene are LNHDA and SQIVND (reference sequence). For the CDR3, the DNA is TGTGCCAGTAGTATCCAGGGGGCTGGTGAGCAGTTCTTC. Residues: CASSIQGAGEQFF.

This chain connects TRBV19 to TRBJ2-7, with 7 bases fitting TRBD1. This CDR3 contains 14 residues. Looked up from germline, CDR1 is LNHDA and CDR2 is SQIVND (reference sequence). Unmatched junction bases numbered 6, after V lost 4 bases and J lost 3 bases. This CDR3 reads CASSTPGQNYEQYF. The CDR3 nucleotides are TGTGCCAGTAGTACACCGGGACAGAACTACGAGCAGTACTTC.

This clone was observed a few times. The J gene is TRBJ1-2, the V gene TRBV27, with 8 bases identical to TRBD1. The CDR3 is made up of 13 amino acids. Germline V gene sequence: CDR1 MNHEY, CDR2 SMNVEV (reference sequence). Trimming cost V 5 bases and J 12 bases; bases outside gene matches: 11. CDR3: CASSPMDRDDHTF. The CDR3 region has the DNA TGTGCCAGCAGTCCCATGGACAGGGACGATCACACCTTC.

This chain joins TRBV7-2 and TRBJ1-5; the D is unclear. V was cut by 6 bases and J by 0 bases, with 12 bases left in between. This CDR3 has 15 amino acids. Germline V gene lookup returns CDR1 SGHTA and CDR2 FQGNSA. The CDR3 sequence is CASSRWAASNQPQHF. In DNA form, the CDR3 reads TGTGCCAGCAGTCGTTGGGCGGCTAGCAATCAGCCCCAGCATTTT.

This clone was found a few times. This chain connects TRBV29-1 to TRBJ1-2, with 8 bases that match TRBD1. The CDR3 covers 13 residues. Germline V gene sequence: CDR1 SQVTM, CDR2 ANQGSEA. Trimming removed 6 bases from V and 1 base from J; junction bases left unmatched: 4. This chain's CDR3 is CSVTGASNYGYTF. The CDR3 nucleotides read TGCAGCGTGACAGGGGCTAGTAACTATGGCTACACCTTC.

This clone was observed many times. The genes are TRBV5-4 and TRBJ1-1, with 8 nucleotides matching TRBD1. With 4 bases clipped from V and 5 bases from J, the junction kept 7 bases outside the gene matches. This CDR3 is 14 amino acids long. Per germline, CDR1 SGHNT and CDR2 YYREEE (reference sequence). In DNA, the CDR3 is TGTGCCAGCAGCCCACGACAGGGGAGGACTGAAGCTTTCTTT. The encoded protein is CASSPRQGRTEAFF. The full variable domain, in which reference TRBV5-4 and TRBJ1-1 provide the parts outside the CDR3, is ETGVTQSPTHLIKTRGQQVTLRCSSQSGHNTVSWYQQALGQGPQFIFQYYREEENGRGNFPPRFSGLQFPNYSSELNVNALELDDSALYLCASSPRQGRTEAFFGQGTRLTVV.

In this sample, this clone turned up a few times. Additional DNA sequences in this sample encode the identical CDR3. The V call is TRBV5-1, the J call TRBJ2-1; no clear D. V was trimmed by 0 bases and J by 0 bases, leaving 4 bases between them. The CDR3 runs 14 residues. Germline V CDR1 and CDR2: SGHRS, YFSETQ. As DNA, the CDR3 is TGCGCCAGCAGCTTGGGGAGCTCCTACAATGAGCAGTTCTTC. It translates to CASSLGSSYNEQFF.

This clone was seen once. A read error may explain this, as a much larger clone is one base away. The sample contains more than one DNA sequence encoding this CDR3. The CDR3 sequence: CASSPGQGYGYTF. The CDR3 DNA follows: TGTGCCAGCAGCCCGGGACAGGGCTATGGCTACACCTTC. The genes are TRBV3-1 (or the pseudogene TRBV3-2) and TRBJ1-2, with 9 bases lining up with TRBD1. With V trimmed by 4 bases and J by 4 bases, 1 base remained unmatched. The germline V gene encodes CDR1 LGHDT and CDR2 YNNKEL (reference sequence). There are 13 residues in the CDR3.

The CDR3 sequence is CASSPRVDNEQFF. Written as DNA, the CDR3 is TGTGCCAGCAGCCCCAGGGTAGACAATGAGCAGTTCTTC. V usage is TRBV11-2 and J usage is TRBJ2-1; a possible D gene is TRBD1 (5 bases). Per the germline V gene, CDR1 is SGHAT and CDR2 is FQNNGV. The CDR3 is 13 amino acids. V gave up 5 bases and J gave up 5 bases, with 10 bases separating them.

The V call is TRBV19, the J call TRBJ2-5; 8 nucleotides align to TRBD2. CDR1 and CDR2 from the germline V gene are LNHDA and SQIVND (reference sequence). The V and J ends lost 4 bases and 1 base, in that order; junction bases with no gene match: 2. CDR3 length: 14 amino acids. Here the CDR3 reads CASSTLAVQETQYF. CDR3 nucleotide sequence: TGTGCCAGTAGTACACTAGCGGTCCAAGAGACCCAGTACTTC. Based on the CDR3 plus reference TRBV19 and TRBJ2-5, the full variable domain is DGGITQSPKYLFRKEGQNVTLSCEQNLNHDAMYWYRQDPGQGLRLIYYSQIVNDFQKGDIAEGYSVSREKKESFPLTVTSAQKNPTAFYLCASSTLAVQETQYFGPGTRLLVL.

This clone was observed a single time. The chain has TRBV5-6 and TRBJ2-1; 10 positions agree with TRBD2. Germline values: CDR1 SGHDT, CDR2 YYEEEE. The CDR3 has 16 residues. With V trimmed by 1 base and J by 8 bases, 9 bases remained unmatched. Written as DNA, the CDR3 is TGTGCCAGCAGCTTGTTAGTTCTAGCGGGAGTCCATGAGCAGTTCTTC. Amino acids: CASSLLVLAGVHEQFF.

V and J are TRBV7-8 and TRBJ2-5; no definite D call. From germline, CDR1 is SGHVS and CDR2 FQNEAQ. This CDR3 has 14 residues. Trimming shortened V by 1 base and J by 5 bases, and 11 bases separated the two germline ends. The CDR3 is CASSLEQVRETQYF. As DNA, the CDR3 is TGTGCCAGCAGCTTAGAGCAGGTCCGGGAGACCCAGTACTTC. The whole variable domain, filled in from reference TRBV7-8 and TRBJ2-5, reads GAGVSQSPRYKVAKRGQDVALRCDPISGHVSLFWYQQALGQGPEFLTYFQNEAQLDKSGLPSDRFFAERPEGSVSTLKIQRTQQEDSAVYLCASSLEQVRETQYFGPGTRLLVL.

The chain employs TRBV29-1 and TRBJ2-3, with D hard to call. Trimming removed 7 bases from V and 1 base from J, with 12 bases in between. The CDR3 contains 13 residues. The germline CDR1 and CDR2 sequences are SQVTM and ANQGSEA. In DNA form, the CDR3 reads TGCAGCGCCCTCACTACCCGCACAGATACGCAGTATTTT. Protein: CSALTTRTDTQYF.

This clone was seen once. CDR3 nucleotides: TGCAGTGCTAGTGGGGCCGCTTATTTAGATACGCAGTATTTT. Encoded protein: CSASGAAYLDTQYF. This chain uses TRBV20-1 with TRBJ2-3; TRBD1 might be the D (5 bases). Trimming removed 3 bases from V and 5 bases from J, with 15 bases in between. Germline V gene lookup returns CDR1 DFQATT and CDR2 SNEGSKA (reference sequence). This CDR3 is built from 14 residues.

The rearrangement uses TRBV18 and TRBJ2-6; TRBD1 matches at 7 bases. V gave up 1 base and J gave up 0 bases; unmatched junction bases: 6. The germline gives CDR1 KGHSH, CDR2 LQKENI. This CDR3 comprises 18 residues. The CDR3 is CASSPLGTVYSGANVLTF. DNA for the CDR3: TGTGCCAGCTCACCACTAGGGACAGTATACTCTGGGGCCAACGTCCTGACTTTC. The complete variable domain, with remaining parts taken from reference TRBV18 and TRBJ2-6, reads NAGVMQNPRHLVRRRGQEARLRCSPMKGHSHVYWYRQLPEEGLKFMVYLQKENIIDESGMPKERFSAEFPKEGPSILRIQQVVRGDSAAYFCASSPLGTVYSGANVLTFGAGSRLTVL.

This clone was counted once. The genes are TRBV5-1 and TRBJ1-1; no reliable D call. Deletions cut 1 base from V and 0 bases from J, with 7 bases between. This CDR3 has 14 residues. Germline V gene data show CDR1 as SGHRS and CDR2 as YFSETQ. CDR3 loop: CASSLYSVNTEAFF. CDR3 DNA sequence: TGCGCCAGCAGCTTGTACAGTGTGAACACTGAAGCTTTCTTT.